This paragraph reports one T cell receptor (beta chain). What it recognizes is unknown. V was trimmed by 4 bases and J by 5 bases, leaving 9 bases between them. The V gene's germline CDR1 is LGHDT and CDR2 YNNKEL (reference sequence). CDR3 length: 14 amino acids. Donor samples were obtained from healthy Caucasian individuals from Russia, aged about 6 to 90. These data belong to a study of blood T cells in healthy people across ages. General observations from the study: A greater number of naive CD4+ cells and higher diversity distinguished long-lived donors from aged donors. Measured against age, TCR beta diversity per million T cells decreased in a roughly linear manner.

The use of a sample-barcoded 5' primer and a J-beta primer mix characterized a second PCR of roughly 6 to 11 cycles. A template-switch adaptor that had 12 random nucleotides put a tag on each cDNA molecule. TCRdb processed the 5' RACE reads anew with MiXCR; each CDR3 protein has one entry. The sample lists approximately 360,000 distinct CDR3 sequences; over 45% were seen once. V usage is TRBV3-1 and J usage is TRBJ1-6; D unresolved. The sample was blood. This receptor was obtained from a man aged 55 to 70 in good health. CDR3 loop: CASSPREDNSPLHF. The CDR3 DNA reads TGTGCCAGCAGCCCCCGGGAAGATAATTCACCCCTCCACTTT.